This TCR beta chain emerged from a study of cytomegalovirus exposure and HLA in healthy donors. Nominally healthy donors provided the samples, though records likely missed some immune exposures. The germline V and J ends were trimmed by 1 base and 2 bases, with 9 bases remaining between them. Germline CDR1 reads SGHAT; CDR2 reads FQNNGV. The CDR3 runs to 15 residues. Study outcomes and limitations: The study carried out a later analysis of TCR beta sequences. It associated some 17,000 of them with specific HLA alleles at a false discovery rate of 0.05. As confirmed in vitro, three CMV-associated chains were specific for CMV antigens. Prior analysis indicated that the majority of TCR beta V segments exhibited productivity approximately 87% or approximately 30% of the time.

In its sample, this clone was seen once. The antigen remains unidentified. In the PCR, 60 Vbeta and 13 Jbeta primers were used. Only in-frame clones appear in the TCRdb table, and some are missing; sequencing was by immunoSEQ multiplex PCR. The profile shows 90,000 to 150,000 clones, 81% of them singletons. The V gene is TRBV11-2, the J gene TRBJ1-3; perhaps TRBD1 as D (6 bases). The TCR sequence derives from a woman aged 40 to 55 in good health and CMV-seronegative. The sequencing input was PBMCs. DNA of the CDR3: TGTGCCAGCAGCTTAGGCGCAGGGGCTGGAAACACCATATATTTT. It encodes CASSLGAGAGNTIYF.